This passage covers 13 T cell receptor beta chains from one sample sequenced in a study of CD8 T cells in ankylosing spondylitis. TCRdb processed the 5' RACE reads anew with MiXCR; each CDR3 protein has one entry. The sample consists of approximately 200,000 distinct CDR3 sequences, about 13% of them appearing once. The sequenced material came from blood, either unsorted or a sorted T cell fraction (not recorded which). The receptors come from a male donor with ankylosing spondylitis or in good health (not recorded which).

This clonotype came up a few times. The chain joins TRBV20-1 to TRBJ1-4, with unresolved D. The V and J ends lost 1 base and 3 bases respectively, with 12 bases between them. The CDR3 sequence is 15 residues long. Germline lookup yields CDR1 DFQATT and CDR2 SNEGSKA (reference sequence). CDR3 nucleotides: TGCAGTGCTAGAGTCGAGCGCGGCGCTAATGAAAAACTGTTTTTT. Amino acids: CSARVERGANEKLFF.

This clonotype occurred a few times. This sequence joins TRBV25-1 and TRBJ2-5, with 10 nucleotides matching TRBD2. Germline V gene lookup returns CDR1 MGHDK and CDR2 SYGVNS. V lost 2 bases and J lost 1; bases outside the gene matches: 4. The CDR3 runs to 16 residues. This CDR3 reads CASSETGTSVQETQYF. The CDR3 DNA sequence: TGTGCCAGCAGTGAAACGGGGACTAGCGTCCAAGAGACCCAGTACTTC.

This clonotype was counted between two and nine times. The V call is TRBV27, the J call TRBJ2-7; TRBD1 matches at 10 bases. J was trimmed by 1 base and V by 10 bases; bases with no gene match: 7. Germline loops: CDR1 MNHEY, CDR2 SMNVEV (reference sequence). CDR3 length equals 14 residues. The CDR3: CATTRTGGSYEQYF. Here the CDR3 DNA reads TGTGCCACCACCCGGACAGGGGGGTCCTACGAGCAGTACTTC.

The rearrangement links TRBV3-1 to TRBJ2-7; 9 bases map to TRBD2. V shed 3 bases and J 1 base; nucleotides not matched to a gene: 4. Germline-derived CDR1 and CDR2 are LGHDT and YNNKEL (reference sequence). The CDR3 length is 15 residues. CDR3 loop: CASSQTSGFSYEQYF. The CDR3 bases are TGTGCCAGCAGCCAGACTAGCGGTTTTTCCTACGAGCAGTACTTC.

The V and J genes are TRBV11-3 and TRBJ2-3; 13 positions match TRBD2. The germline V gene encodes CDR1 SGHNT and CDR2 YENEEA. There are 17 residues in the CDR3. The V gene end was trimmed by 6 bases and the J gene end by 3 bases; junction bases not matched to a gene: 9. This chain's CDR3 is CASSSPGLAGRTDTQYF. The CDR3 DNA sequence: TGTGCCAGCAGTTCCCCGGGACTAGCGGGGAGGACAGATACGCAGTATTTT.

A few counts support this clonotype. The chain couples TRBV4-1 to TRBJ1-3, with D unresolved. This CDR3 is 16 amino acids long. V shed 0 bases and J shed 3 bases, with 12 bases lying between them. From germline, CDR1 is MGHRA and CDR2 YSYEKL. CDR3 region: CASSQDPSGVGNTIYF. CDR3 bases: TGCGCCAGCAGCCAAGATCCCTCCGGGGTTGGAAACACCATATATTTT.

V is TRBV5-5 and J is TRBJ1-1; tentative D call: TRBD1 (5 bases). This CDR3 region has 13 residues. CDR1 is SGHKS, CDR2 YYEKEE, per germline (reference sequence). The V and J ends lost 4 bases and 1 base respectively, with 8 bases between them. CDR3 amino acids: CASSIGQNTEAFF. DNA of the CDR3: TGTGCCAGCAGCATAGGACAGAACACTGAAGCTTTCTTT.

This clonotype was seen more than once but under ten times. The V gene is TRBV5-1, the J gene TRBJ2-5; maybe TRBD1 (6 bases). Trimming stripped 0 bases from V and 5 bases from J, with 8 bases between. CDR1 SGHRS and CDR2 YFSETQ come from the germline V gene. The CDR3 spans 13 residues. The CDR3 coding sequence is TGCGCCAGCAGCTTGGAGGGGGTGGAGACCCAGTACTTC. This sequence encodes CASSLEGVETQYF.

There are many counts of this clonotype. CDR3 region: CASPHGQIYGYTF. The CDR3 nucleotides are TGTGCCAGCCCCCACGGACAGATTTATGGCTACACCTTC. The rearrangement joins TRBV3-1 to TRBJ1-2, with D possibly TRBD1 on 6 matching bases. This CDR3 has 13 residues. The germline V gene encodes CDR1 LGHDT and CDR2 YNNKEL (reference sequence). The V end lost 8 bases, the J end lost 5 bases, and 15 bases lay between the germline ends. Looking up the rest from reference TRBV3-1 and TRBJ1-2 gives the full variable domain: DTAVSQTPKYLVTQMGNDKSIKCEQNLGHDTMYWYKQDSKKFLKIMFSYNNKELIINETVPNRFSPKSPDKAHLNLHINSLELGDSAVYFCASPHGQIYGYTFGSGTRLTVV.

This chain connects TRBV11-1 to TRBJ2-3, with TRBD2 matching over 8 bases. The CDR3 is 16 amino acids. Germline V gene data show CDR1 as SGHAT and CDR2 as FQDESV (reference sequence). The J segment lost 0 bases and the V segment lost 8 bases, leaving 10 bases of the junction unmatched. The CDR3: CASAPAGDSSTDTQYF. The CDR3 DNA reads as TGTGCCAGCGCCCCAGCGGGGGATTCTAGCACAGATACGCAGTATTTT.

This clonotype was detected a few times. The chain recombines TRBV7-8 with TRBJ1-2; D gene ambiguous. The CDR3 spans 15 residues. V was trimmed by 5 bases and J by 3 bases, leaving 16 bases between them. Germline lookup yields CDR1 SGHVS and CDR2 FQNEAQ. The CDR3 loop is CASSPGPSRDYGYTF. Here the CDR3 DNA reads TGTGCCAGCAGCCCAGGTCCCTCAAGGGACTATGGCTACACCTTC.

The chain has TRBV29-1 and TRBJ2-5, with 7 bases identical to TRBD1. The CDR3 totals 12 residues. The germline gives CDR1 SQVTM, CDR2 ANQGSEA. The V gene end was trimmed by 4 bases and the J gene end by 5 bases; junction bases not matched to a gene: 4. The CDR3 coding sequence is TGCAGCGTTGGCAAGGGGGCCGAGACCCAGTACTTC. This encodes CSVGKGAETQYF.

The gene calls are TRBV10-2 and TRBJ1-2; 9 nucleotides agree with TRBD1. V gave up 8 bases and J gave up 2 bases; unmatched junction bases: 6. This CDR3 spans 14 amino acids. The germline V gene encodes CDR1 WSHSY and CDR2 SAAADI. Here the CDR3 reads CASGPGTGNYGYTF. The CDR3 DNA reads TGCGCCAGCGGCCCCGGGACAGGGAACTATGGCTACACCTTC.